The 23 T cell receptor beta chains below all came from one sample that was sequenced in a study of T cell responses to AZD1222 COVID-19 vaccine. Produced via immunoSEQ multiplex PCR; TCRdb's table is partial and in-frame only. The table lists roughly 150,000 clones, around 87% of them singletons. Sequencing used peripheral blood, obtained 28 days after the second AZD1222 dose. These receptors all stem from an adult who received the AZD1222 COVID-19 vaccine.

The CDR3 spells CASSMRTSGNVEQYF. CDR3 DNA sequence: TGTGCCAGCAGTATGAGGACTAGCGGGAACGTCGAGCAGTACTTC. The V and J genes are TRBV28 and TRBJ2-7; 12 nucleotides align to TRBD2. CDR1 and CDR2 (germline): MDHEN, SYDVKM. The CDR3 length is 15 residues. Losses at the gene ends were 5 bases for V and 6 bases for J; bases not matched to a gene: 8.

The rearrangement joins TRBV6-4 to TRBJ1-1; D is ambiguous. Germline V gives CDR1 MRHNA, CDR2 SNTAGT. The CDR3 spans 15 residues. Deletions cut 5 bases from V and 1 base from J, with 14 bases between. The CDR3 reads CASSPNGVGNTEAFF. Written as DNA, the CDR3 is TGTGCCAGCAGTCCAAACGGCGTAGGGAACACTGAAGCTTTCTTT.

The V and J genes are TRBV6-2 or TRBV6-3 and TRBJ2-7; D gene unclear. This CDR3 region has 12 residues. The germline V and J ends were trimmed by 7 bases and 4 bases, with 11 bases remaining between them. Germline V gene sequence: CDR1 MNHEY, CDR2 SVGEGT. CDR3 sequence (DNA): TGTGCCAGCATCCCGGTCGGATACGAGCAGTACTTC. It specifies CASIPVGYEQYF.

The chain uses TRBV5-8 and TRBJ2-1; TRBD2 might be the D (5 bases). V was clipped by 4 bases and J by 8 bases, with 10 bases between them. Germline CDR1 and CDR2: SGHTS and YDEGEE. The CDR3 has 12 residues. In nucleotides, the CDR3 is TGTGCCAGCAGCATAACTAGGCATGAGCAGTTCTTC. Amino acid sequence: CASSITRHEQFF.

The genes are TRBV10-3 and TRBJ2-6; possible D gene TRBD2, 8 bases. The CDR3 has 21 residues. V dropped 0 bases and J dropped 0 bases, with 21 bases sitting between them. The germline V gene has CDR1 ENHRY and CDR2 SYGVKD. CDR3 loop: CAISESTGLGLGISGANVLTF. The CDR3 DNA follows: TGTGCCATCAGTGAGTCGACAGGGTTGGGACTAGGGATCTCTGGGGCCAACGTCCTGACTTTC.

The CDR3 region has the DNA TGTGCCAGCAGTGAAGGCCCGGGACTAGCGACAGATACGCAGTATTTT. It is translated as CASSEGPGLATDTQYF. V is TRBV2 and J is TRBJ2-3, with 10 bases identical to TRBD2. The CDR3 contains 16 residues. V gave up 1 base and J gave up 3 bases; unmatched junction bases: 4. Germline V gene data show CDR1 as SNHLY and CDR2 as FYNNEI.

The chain links TRBV12-2 to TRBJ1-5. TRBV12-2 is a pseudogene locus. This CDR3 is built from 21 residues. CDR3 in amino acids: CASRLNPPALGGRGTNQPQHF. The CDR3 nucleotides are TGTGCAAGTCGCTTAAACCCGCCCGCACTGGGAGGACGGGGGACCAATCAGCCCCAGCATTTT.

The J gene is TRBJ2-6, the V gene TRBV27, with a possible D match to TRBD1 (5 bases). The CDR3 is made up of 15 amino acids. Germline CDR1 is MNHEY and CDR2 is SMNVEV (reference sequence). Trimming left V 5 bases short and J 4 bases short, with 12 bases between. CDR3 coding DNA: TGTGCCAGCAGTCCAGGGAACTGGGGGGCCAACGTCCTGACTTTC. This codes for CASSPGNWGANVLTF.

This clone appeared once. The V call is TRBV24-1, the J call TRBJ1-6, with D tentatively TRBD1 (5 bases). V shed 3 bases and J shed 9 bases, with 11 bases lying between them. The germline V gene encodes CDR1 KGHDR and CDR2 SFDVKD. The CDR3 contains 14 residues. The CDR3 sequence: CATSDGTTSSPLHF. As DNA, the CDR3 is TGTGCCACCAGTGATGGGACCACGAGTTCACCCCTCCACTTT.

The V and J genes are TRBV7-8 and TRBJ1-2; D is ambiguous. V dropped 5 bases and J dropped 1 base, with 8 bases sitting between them. Germline loops: CDR1 SGHVS, CDR2 FQNEAQ. The CDR3 is made up of 13 amino acids. CDR3 sequence reads: CASSEDINYGYTF. CDR3 bases: TGTGCCAGCAGCGAAGACATTAACTATGGCTACACCTTC.

The rearrangement joins TRBV6-5 to TRBJ2-7; possibly TRBD1 for D (6 bases). The CDR3 loop spans 15 amino acids. CDR1 and CDR2 from the germline V gene are MNHEY and SVGAGI. Trimming removed 5 bases at V and 4 bases at J, with 18 bases between. CDR3 bases: TGTGCCAGCAGTAGAAACAGGGAAAGTCCTTACGAGCAGTACTTC. As protein: CASSRNRESPYEQYF.

The V gene is TRBV7-2, the J gene TRBJ1-3; D not resolved. The CDR3 sequence is 17 residues long. V was trimmed by 2 bases and J by 0 bases, leaving 14 bases between them. From germline, CDR1 is SGHTA and CDR2 FQGNSA. DNA for the CDR3: TGTGCCAGCAGCTTATCGTGGACGGTAAGCTCTGGAAACACCATATATTTT. This gives the protein CASSLSWTVSSGNTIYF.

The chain uses TRBV27 and TRBJ2-3; D remains unclear. V lost 5 bases to trimming and J lost 1 base, with 19 bases between them. The CDR3 extends over 17 amino acids. Germline V gene data show CDR1 as MNHEY and CDR2 as SMNVEV (reference sequence). CDR3 sequence reads: CASSPQAYGLGTDTQYF. CDR3 sequence (DNA): TGTGCCAGCAGTCCCCAGGCCTACGGGCTCGGCACAGATACGCAGTATTTT.

A single count supports this clone. The gene calls are TRBV5-6 and TRBJ2-1, with D unclear. The length of the CDR3 is 11 residues. Trimming removed 2 bases at V and 7 bases at J, with 4 bases between. Germline lookup yields CDR1 SGHDT and CDR2 YYEEEE. The CDR3 region has the DNA TGTGCCAGCAGCTTTTTGAATGAGCAGTTCTTC. Translation gives CASSFLNEQFF.

The V gene is TRBV5-4, the J gene TRBJ2-3, with 11 bases aligning to TRBD2. The CDR3 runs 17 residues. The germline CDR1 and CDR2 sequences are SGHNT and YYREEE (reference sequence). J was trimmed by 5 bases and V by 0 bases; bases with no gene match: 8. The CDR3 DNA follows: TGTGCCAGCAGCTTGGGAGGGCTAGCGGGAGGTGGAGATACGCAGTATTTT. This gives the protein CASSLGGLAGGGDTQYF.

The chain recombines TRBV24-1 with TRBJ1-2, with a weak D call TRBD1 (6 bases). The germline CDR1 and CDR2 sequences are KGHDR and SFDVKD. The CDR3 sequence is 14 residues long. Trimming removed 12 bases at V and 6 bases at J, with 22 bases between. As DNA, the CDR3 is TGTGCCGTACAACAGGGCGGTGGTTCGGATGGCTACACCTTC. Protein sequence: CAVQQGGGSDGYTF.

This CDR3 reads CASKRRLAGVYNEQFF. For the CDR3, the DNA is TGTGCCAGTAAGAGAAGGCTAGCGGGAGTCTACAATGAGCAGTTCTTC. The chain joins TRBV19 to TRBJ2-1; 10 bases are shared with TRBD2. Trimming at V came to 7 bases and at J to 3 bases, leaving 9 bases not matched to a gene. Germline CDR1 is LNHDA and CDR2 is SQIVND (reference sequence). The CDR3 is 16 amino acids.

The chain couples TRBV11-2 to TRBJ2-3, with 16 bases that match TRBD2. CDR3 length: 19 residues. Per germline, CDR1 SGHAT and CDR2 FQNNGV. V shed 3 bases, J shed 4 bases, and the junction held 10 bases outside the gene matches. The CDR3, as DNA: TGTGCCAGCAGCTTCATGAGGGGGACTAGCGGGAGGGCCTCAGATACGCAGTATTTT. It is translated as CASSFMRGTSGRASDTQYF.

The chain combines TRBV5-5 with TRBJ2-7; D unresolved. Looked up from germline, CDR1 is SGHKS and CDR2 is YYEKEE (reference sequence). V was pared by 4 bases and J by 3 bases, with 8 bases between. The CDR3 has 12 amino acids. The CDR3 here is CASSQDYYEQYF. The CDR3 coding sequence is TGTGCCAGCAGCCAGGATTACTACGAGCAGTACTTC.

A single count supports this clone. The V gene is TRBV28, the J gene TRBJ1-4; TRBD1 might be the D (6 bases). V was cut by 2 bases and J by 6 bases, with 13 bases left in between. This CDR3 contains 15 residues. The germline gives CDR1 MDHEN, CDR2 SYDVKM. CDR3 amino acids: CASSLPRTADEKLFF. The CDR3 bases are TGTGCCAGCAGTTTACCCCGGACAGCCGATGAAAAACTGTTTTTT.

This clone was counted only a few times. The CDR3: CASSAGTSGARGGGELFF. CDR3 nucleotides: TGTGCCAGCAGCGCCGGGACTAGCGGAGCCCGTGGCGGCGGGGAGCTGTTTTTT. The chain links TRBV5-4 to TRBJ2-2; 11 bases match TRBD2. There are 18 residues in the CDR3. The V and J ends lost 4 bases and 7 bases, in that order; junction bases with no gene match: 15. Per germline, CDR1 SGHNT and CDR2 YYREEE (reference sequence).

The gene calls are TRBV11-2 and TRBJ2-1, with 10 positions matching TRBD2. The V and J ends lost 2 bases and 1 base, in that order; junction bases with no gene match: 2. The CDR3 sequence is 16 residues long. The germline V gene encodes CDR1 SGHAT and CDR2 FQNNGV. CDR3 sequence: CASSLSSGSSYNEQFF. The CDR3 DNA reads TGTGCCAGCAGCTTATCTAGCGGGAGTTCCTACAATGAGCAGTTCTTC.

This clone was counted a few times. The V call is TRBV2, the J call TRBJ1-2; D might be TRBD1 (5 bases). The germline gives CDR1 SNHLY, CDR2 FYNNEI. With 6 bases removed from V and 7 bases from J, the gap between germline ends came to 18 bases. This CDR3 is built from 14 residues. The CDR3 DNA sequence: TGTGCCAGCAGGGCGGGACGCGGTTTAAGTGGCTACACCTTC. Protein: CASRAGRGLSGYTF.